This entry features one T cell receptor beta chain sequence. Its antigen is not known. Unmatched junction bases numbered 16, after V lost 5 bases and J lost 2 bases. Germline V CDR1 and CDR2: SGHNT, YENEEA. The CDR3 runs to 18 residues. Using immunoSEQ multiplex PCR, the repertoire was profiled, and TCRdb retains in-frame clones only, with some absent. The data show 80,000 or so clones, about nine tenths seen once. This sample stems from a study of OX40 agonist ivuxolimab in advanced cancers. General study results and limits: Normalized expansion of T-cell clones was also low for some nonresponders. CD8+ T cells (on average) carried more expanded clones than CD4+ T cells.

Autoimmune disease history or systemic immunosuppression was exclusionary. Sampled blood was obtained at baseline, cycle 4 day 1, and cycle 7 day 1. This TCR derives from an adult with an advanced solid tumor such as melanoma, head and neck, liver or kidney cancer. Material: CD4+ or CD8+ T cells sorted from blood, obtained in a trial of the OX40 agonist ivuxolimab. V is TRBV11-3 and J is TRBJ2-7, with 9 bases identical to TRBD1. The CDR3 DNA reads as TGTGCCAGCAGCACCCCCGGGACAGGGTATTGCGAAACCTACGAGCAGTACTTC. As protein: CASSTPGTGYCETYEQYF.